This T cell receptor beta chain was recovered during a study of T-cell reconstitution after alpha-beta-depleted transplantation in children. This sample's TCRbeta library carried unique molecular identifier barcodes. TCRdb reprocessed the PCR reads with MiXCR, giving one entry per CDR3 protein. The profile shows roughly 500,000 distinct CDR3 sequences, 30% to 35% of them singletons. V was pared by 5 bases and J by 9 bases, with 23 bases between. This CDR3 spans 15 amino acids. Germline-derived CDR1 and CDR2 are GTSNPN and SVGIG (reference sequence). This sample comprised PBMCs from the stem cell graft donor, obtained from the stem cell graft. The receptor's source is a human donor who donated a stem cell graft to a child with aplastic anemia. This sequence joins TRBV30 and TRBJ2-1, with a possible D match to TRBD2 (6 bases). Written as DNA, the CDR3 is TGTGCCTGGGGCGGGACTCCCTACCGAGTAAGTGAGCAGTTCTTC. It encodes CAWGGTPYRVSEQFF. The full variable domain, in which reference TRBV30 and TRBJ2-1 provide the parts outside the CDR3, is SQTIHQWPATLVQPVGSPLSLECTVEGTSNPNLYWYRQAAGRGLQLLFYSVGIGQISSEVPQNLSASRPQDRQFILSSKKLLLSDSGFYLCAWGGTPYRVSEQFFGPGTRLTVL.